The 31 T cell receptor beta chains listed next were all sequenced from one sample in a study of blood T cell repertoires in COVID-19. The table came from immunoSEQ multiplex PCR; TCRdb's copy has only in-frame clones and leaves some out. Found here are roughly 150,000 clones, more than 70% of them singletons; the top ten hold about 10%. The sequenced material came from peripheral blood. These receptors originate from a woman at least 80 years old with active or convalescent COVID-19.

The CDR3 bases are TGTGCCAGCAGCCATCACGGACAGGGGGCTGAAGGCTACACCTTC. Translation: CASSHHGQGAEGYTF. The rearrangement joins TRBV3-1 (or the pseudogene TRBV3-2) to TRBJ1-2; TRBD1 matches 11 bases. V dropped 3 bases and J dropped 8; count of bases not matched to a gene: 8. Germline values: CDR1 LGHDT, CDR2 YNNKEL (reference sequence). This CDR3 has 15 residues.

This clone came up a few times. The chain recombines TRBV7-8 with TRBJ1-1; no reliable D call. V dropped 6 bases and J dropped 7 bases, with 18 bases sitting between them. CDR1 is SGHVS, CDR2 FQNEAQ, per germline. The CDR3 extends over 14 amino acids. CDR3: CASSINAGQIEAFF. The DNA for the CDR3 is TGTGCCAGCAGTATAAATGCTGGCCAGATTGAAGCTTTCTTT.

The chain recombines TRBV7-6 with TRBJ1-1; 7 positions match TRBD1. This CDR3 is built from 17 residues. Unmatched junction bases numbered 13, after V lost 5 bases and J lost 1 base. Germline assignment: CDR1 SGHVS and CDR2 FNYEAQ. The CDR3 region is CASSPLGVGQANTEAFF. The CDR3 DNA reads as TGTGCCAGCAGCCCCCTGGGGGTTGGACAGGCGAACACTGAAGCTTTCTTT.

This chain connects TRBV5-5 to TRBJ2-5; 8 positions agree with TRBD2. The CDR3 loop spans 17 amino acids. The V segment lost 3 bases and the J segment 1 base; nucleotides outside the gene matches: 11. CDR1 is SGHKS and CDR2 is YYEKEE in the germline V gene (reference sequence). CDR3 DNA: TGTGCCAGCAGCTCCGGCGGTCTAGCGGGTACCCAAGAGACCCAGTACTTC. It codes for CASSSGGLAGTQETQYF.

In regard to this clone: Different DNA sequences within this sample yield the same CDR3. This sequence joins TRBV5-1 and TRBJ1-1, with a tentative D call TRBD1 (5 bases). The CDR3 spans 14 residues. Between the trimmed V and J ends, which lost 1 base and 5 bases, there was a span of 12 bases. Germline CDR1 reads SGHRS; CDR2 reads YFSETQ. The CDR3 DNA reads as TGCGCCAGCAGCTTGTTGCAGGGAGGGACTGAAGCTTTCTTT. Its protein is CASSLLQGGTEAFF.

This clone was detected only once. The rearrangement uses TRBV9 and TRBJ1-4, with TRBD1 identical over 11 bases. Looked up from germline, CDR1 is SGDLS and CDR2 is YYNGEE. After removal of 5 bases from V and 12 bases from J, the junction contained 9 bases not matched to a gene. The CDR3 spans 14 residues. The CDR3 protein is CASRKGQGAGELFF. Here the CDR3 DNA reads TGTGCCAGCAGGAAAGGACAGGGGGCTGGGGAACTGTTTTTT.

This clone occurred a few times. CDR3 nucleotides: TGTGCCAGCAGCCTGACAGGGGCGGGTAATTCACCCCTCCACTTT. It encodes CASSLTGAGNSPLHF. The chain carries TRBV7-2 and TRBJ1-6; TRBD1 matches 8 bases. V dropped 5 bases and J dropped 6; count of bases not matched to a gene: 6. This CDR3 spans 15 amino acids. Germline-derived CDR1 and CDR2 are SGHTA and FQGNSA.

The chain combines TRBV5-1 with TRBJ1-1; no clear D gene. V was cut by 0 bases and J by 4 bases, with 10 bases left in between. The CDR3 is made up of 14 amino acids. The germline V gene has CDR1 SGHRS and CDR2 YFSETQ. The CDR3 region is CASSLDRVPTEAFF. In DNA form, the CDR3 reads TGCGCCAGCAGCTTGGATCGCGTTCCCACTGAAGCTTTCTTT.

This chain joins TRBV5-1 and TRBJ2-3; D possibly corresponds to TRBD1 (6 bases). The V end lost 5 bases, the J end lost 4 bases, and 14 bases lay between the germline ends. Germline lookup yields CDR1 SGHRS and CDR2 YFSETQ. The CDR3 spans 14 residues. CDR3 sequence (DNA): TGCGCCAGCAGTCACACGGCAGGGGCAGATACGCAGTATTTT. This sequence encodes CASSHTAGADTQYF.

The J gene is TRBJ1-5, the V gene TRBV6-6; D not certain. The CDR3 spans 14 residues. V lost 5 bases, J lost 0 bases, and 8 bases lay in between. Germline CDR1 is MNHNY and CDR2 is SVGAGI (reference sequence). The DNA for the CDR3 is TGTGCCAGCAGTGACCGGGATAGCAATCAGCCCCAGCATTTT. It is translated as CASSDRDSNQPQHF.

The rearrangement uses TRBV6-1 and TRBJ1-1; no clear D. Deletions cut 1 base from V and 6 bases from J, with 9 bases between. CDR1 and CDR2 (germline): MNHNS, SASEGT. The CDR3 runs 13 residues. For the CDR3, the DNA is TGTGCCAGCAGTGAAGTTGGGCAGTCTGAAGCTTTCTTT. Protein: CASSEVGQSEAFF.

This chain links TRBV27 with TRBJ1-2, with 9 positions matching TRBD1. V dropped 5 bases and J dropped 7; count of bases not matched to a gene: 5. There are 13 residues in the CDR3. CDR1 is MNHEY, CDR2 SMNVEV, per germline (reference sequence). The DNA of the CDR3 is TGTGCCAGCAGTCCAGGGACAGGGATTGGCTACACCTTC. Its protein product is CASSPGTGIGYTF.

The CDR3: CASSAELTGELFF. The DNA for the CDR3 is TGTGCCAGCAGCGCCGAGCTCACCGGGGAGCTGTTTTTT. The rearrangement links TRBV6-4 to TRBJ2-2; D gene ambiguous. The V and J ends lost 6 bases and 4 bases respectively, with 9 bases between them. Per the germline V gene, CDR1 is MRHNA and CDR2 is SNTAGT. There are 13 residues in the CDR3.

This clone was observed a handful of times. The sample carries other DNA sequences with the same CDR3. This chain links TRBV11-2 with TRBJ1-5, with D unresolved. This CDR3 has 15 residues. V was trimmed by 0 bases and J by 1 base, leaving 7 bases between them. Germline V gene lookup returns CDR1 SGHAT and CDR2 FQNNGV. This CDR3 is CASSLEGGSNQPQHF. The CDR3 DNA is TGTGCCAGCAGCTTAGAAGGCGGGAGCAATCAGCCCCAGCATTTT.

This chain connects TRBV28 to TRBJ1-1, with D possibly TRBD1 on 6 matching bases. Between the trimmed V and J ends, which lost 8 bases and 11 bases, there was a span of 27 bases. The CDR3 length is 15 residues. Germline CDR1 is MDHEN and CDR2 is SYDVKM. CDR3 nucleotides: TGTGCCAGCCTACAACTTACTCAGGACCCTAGGGGGGCTTTCTTT. Protein: CASLQLTQDPRGAFF.

The chain recombines TRBV10-1 with TRBJ2-5, with D possibly matching TRBD1 (6 bases). Germline assignment: CDR1 WNHNN and CDR2 SYGVQD (reference sequence). The CDR3 runs to 13 residues. With 5 bases removed from V and 4 bases from J, the gap between germline ends came to 11 bases. The CDR3 DNA reads TGCGCCAGCAGTAGAGGACAGCTAGAGACCCAGTACTTC. This gives the protein CASSRGQLETQYF.

The V call is TRBV6-6, the J call TRBJ1-4; D is possibly TRBD1 (6 bases). The CDR3 is 16 amino acids. The germline V gene has CDR1 MNHNY and CDR2 SVGAGI (reference sequence). The ends were cut back, 2 bases at V and 5 bases at J, with 15 bases in the middle. The CDR3 here is CASSYGRGTLNEKLFF. Written as DNA, the CDR3 is TGTGCCAGCAGTTACGGCAGGGGAACACTAAATGAAAAACTGTTTTTT.

The rearrangement joins TRBV2 to TRBJ1-1; no clear D gene. CDR1 and CDR2 from the germline V gene are SNHLY and FYNNEI. The V end lost 8 bases, the J end lost 1 base, and 11 bases lay between the germline ends. CDR3 size: 13 residues. The CDR3 DNA reads TGTGCCAGCCAGGTATCAGAGAACACTGAAGCTTTCTTT. This codes for CASQVSENTEAFF.

The chain carries TRBV28 and TRBJ1-5, with TRBD1 as a possible D gene (6 bases). The V gene's germline CDR1 is MDHEN and CDR2 SYDVKM. The CDR3 totals 13 residues. V gave up 6 bases and J gave up 5 bases, with 11 bases separating them. Here the CDR3 reads CASSLDRYQPQHF. In DNA form, the CDR3 reads TGTGCCAGCAGCCTGGACAGATATCAGCCCCAGCATTTT.

The chain joins TRBV6-5 to TRBJ1-6, with D possibly being TRBD1 (6 bases). Between the trimmed V and J ends, which lost 5 bases and 6 bases, there was a span of 14 bases. Germline CDR1 MNHEY, CDR2 SVGAGI. CDR3 length equals 15 residues. The CDR3 sequence is CASSQDRATNSPLHF. CDR3 coding DNA: TGTGCCAGCAGTCAGGACAGAGCGACTAATTCACCCCTCCACTTT.

This chain joins TRBV5-1 and TRBJ2-1, with 7 positions matching TRBD2. V dropped 0 bases and J dropped 8; count of bases not matched to a gene: 5. The CDR3 extends over 14 amino acids. Germline CDR1 SGHRS, CDR2 YFSETQ. The CDR3 DNA sequence: TGCGCCAGCAGCTTGGGAGGGAGGGCGGATGAGCAGTTCTTC. Its protein is CASSLGGRADEQFF.

This chain links TRBV21-1 with TRBJ1-2. TRBV21-1 constitutes a pseudogene. This CDR3 spans 13 amino acids. The DNA of the CDR3 is TGTGCCAGCATTCTTCTTCGGGAGGAGGGCTACACCTTC. Protein: CASILLREEGYTF.

The chain couples TRBV2 to TRBJ2-5; TRBD1 is a possible D gene (6 bases). The germline V gene encodes CDR1 SNHLY and CDR2 FYNNEI. The CDR3 loop spans 13 amino acids. With 8 bases removed from V and 1 base from J, the gap between germline ends came to 11 bases. The CDR3 DNA follows: TGTGCCAGCTGTGGACAGTCCCAAGAGACCCAGTACTTC. It specifies CASCGQSQETQYF. Using reference TRBV2 and TRBJ2-5 for the parts outside the CDR3, the full variable domain is EPEVTQTPSHQVTQMGQEVILRCVPISNHLYFYWYRQILGQKVEFLVSFYNNEISEKSEIFDDQFSVERPDGSNFTLKIRSTKLEDSAMYFCASCGQSQETQYFGPGTRLLVL.

This sequence joins TRBV10-3 and TRBJ1-2; possibly TRBD1 for D (5 bases). Germline loops: CDR1 ENHRY, CDR2 SYGVKD. V was trimmed by 0 bases and J by 1 base, leaving 12 bases between them. This CDR3 comprises 16 residues. DNA of the CDR3: TGTGCCATCAGTGAGTCGGGGGGAAGGAGTAACTATGGCTACACCTTC. The encoded protein is CAISESGGRSNYGYTF.

The chain has TRBV6-5 and TRBJ2-7; 8 nucleotides line up with TRBD1. This CDR3 has 14 amino acids. Trimming removed 8 bases from V and 2 bases from J; junction bases left unmatched: 8. Germline-derived CDR1 and CDR2 are MNHEY and SVGAGI. The CDR3 loop reads CASGSQQGAYEQYF. In nucleotides, the CDR3 is TGTGCCAGCGGAAGTCAACAGGGGGCCTACGAGCAGTACTTC.

This chain connects TRBV7-9 to TRBJ2-3; TRBD2 might be the D (5 bases). Germline assignment: CDR1 SEHNR and CDR2 FQNEAQ (reference sequence). V was cut by 4 bases and J by 6 bases, with 14 bases left in between. This CDR3 is built from 14 residues. This CDR3 is CASSYEGQVDTQYF. The CDR3 DNA reads as TGTGCCAGCAGCTACGAGGGTCAAGTGGATACGCAGTATTTT.

The rearrangement links TRBV28 to TRBJ1-2; 8 bases line up with TRBD1. Germline V gives CDR1 MDHEN, CDR2 SYDVKM. The CDR3 contains 13 residues. With 9 bases clipped from V and 8 bases from J, the junction kept 11 bases outside the gene matches. Written as DNA, the CDR3 is TGTGCCAGTACCGACAGGGGTAGTTGGGGCTACACCTTC. Its translation is CASTDRGSWGYTF.

The chain is built from TRBV3-1 (or the pseudogene TRBV3-2) and TRBJ2-2; D perhaps matches TRBD1 (6 bases). Trimming removed 8 bases at V and 4 bases at J, with 20 bases between. This CDR3 has 16 residues. Germline assignment: CDR1 LGHDT and CDR2 YNNKEL (reference sequence). The CDR3 loop reads CASFLRVGASTGELFF. CDR3 sequence (DNA): TGTGCCAGCTTCCTGCGGGTGGGGGCCTCCACCGGGGAGCTGTTTTTT.

The rearrangement joins TRBV12-3 or TRBV12-4 to TRBJ1-3; D is unclear. Trimming removed 6 bases from V and 7 bases from J, with 7 bases in between. The CDR3 is 11 residues long. The CDR3 is CASSPFNTIYF. CDR3 DNA: TGTGCCAGCAGCCCATTCAACACCATATATTTT.

V usage is TRBV7-9 and J usage is TRBJ2-7, with 9 bases identical to TRBD1. Looked up from germline, CDR1 is SEHNR and CDR2 is FQNEAQ (reference sequence). The CDR3 extends over 15 amino acids. With 5 bases clipped from V and 5 bases from J, the junction kept 10 bases outside the gene matches. The CDR3 is CASSPLTGGVHEQYF. The DNA for the CDR3 is TGTGCCAGCAGCCCGTTGACAGGGGGGGTTCACGAGCAGTACTTC.

The chain is built from TRBV3-1 (or the pseudogene TRBV3-2) and TRBJ1-3; D is uncertain. Germline V gene lookup returns CDR1 LGHDT and CDR2 YNNKEL (reference sequence). The CDR3 is 15 amino acids. V was shortened by 0 bases and J by 0 bases, with 6 bases between the two germline ends. Here the CDR3 reads CASSQDGLSGNTIYF. CDR3 nucleotide sequence: TGTGCCAGCAGCCAAGATGGGCTCTCTGGAAACACCATATATTTT.